The 21 T cell receptor beta chains listed next were all sequenced from one sample in a study of graft-versus-host responses after intestinal transplantation. The protocol was immunoSEQ multiplex PCR, while the TCRdb copy is restricted to in-frame clones and leaves out a portion. Among tens of thousands of clones listed, around 91% were seen once. Their cognate antigens are unknown. Sequences were derived from unstimulated CD4+ T cells sorted from spleen or lymph node cells, sampled before intestinal transplant. These receptors were collected from a human donor who received an intestinal transplant.

The sample holds one count of this clone. The CDR3 sequence: CASSQRVEVRSYTF. In DNA, the CDR3 is TGTGCCAGCAGCCAGAGGGTAGAGGTTCGTAGCTACACCTTC. J is TRBJ1-2 and V is TRBV21-1. TRBV21-1 is an annotated pseudogene. The CDR3 has 14 amino acids.

This clone appeared a single time. This rearrangement joins TRBV7-2 to TRBJ2-3; D is perhaps TRBD2 (7 bases). The V gene's germline CDR1 is SGHTA and CDR2 FQGNSA. The CDR3 length is 16 residues. With 1 base removed from V and 2 bases from J, the gap between germline ends came to 13 bases. CDR3 amino acids: CASSLVSGTHTDTQYF. The CDR3 bases are TGTGCCAGCAGCTTAGTCAGCGGGACACACACAGATACGCAGTATTTT.

The chain has TRBV4-3 and TRBJ2-5; 12 bases align to TRBD2. V lost 0 bases, J lost 5 bases, and 10 bases stayed unmatched. Per the germline V gene, CDR1 is LGHNA and CDR2 is YSLEER. CDR3 length equals 18 residues. The CDR3 region is CASSQDRTSGGPRETQYF. The CDR3 DNA reads TGCGCCAGCAGCCAAGATCGAACTAGCGGGGGGCCAAGGGAGACCCAGTACTTC.

V and J are TRBV4-1 and TRBJ2-2; 7 bases line up with TRBD2. The CDR3 runs 16 residues. Germline V gene data show CDR1 as MGHRA and CDR2 as YSYEKL. Unmatched junction bases numbered 11, after V lost 4 bases and J lost 6 bases. CDR3: CASSRITSDLSGELFF. The CDR3 bases are TGCGCCAGCAGCCGCATTACTAGCGACTTGTCCGGGGAGCTGTTTTTT.

The chain links TRBV6-4 to TRBJ2-7, with 8 bases identical to TRBD1. Germline V gene lookup returns CDR1 MRHNA and CDR2 SNTAGT. CDR3 length equals 15 residues. V dropped 0 bases and J dropped 6; count of bases not matched to a gene: 7. CDR3 in amino acids: CASSDSRDRLGEQYF. The DNA of the CDR3 is TGTGCCAGCAGTGACTCCCGGGACAGGCTTGGCGAGCAGTACTTC.

This sequence joins TRBV10-3 and TRBJ2-6, with 10 positions matching TRBD2. The CDR3 consists of 18 residues. Germline CDR1 reads ENHRY; CDR2 reads SYGVKD. V shed 3 bases and J 0 bases; nucleotides not matched to a gene: 5. The DNA for the CDR3 is TGTGCCATCAGTGATCCTAGCGGGGGACTCTCTGGGGCCAACGTCCTGACTTTC. Residues: CAISDPSGGLSGANVLTF.

This rearrangement joins TRBV2 to TRBJ1-5; 8 bases fit TRBD1. The CDR3 has 15 amino acids. Germline loops: CDR1 SNHLY, CDR2 FYNNEI. With V trimmed by 0 bases and J by 7 bases, 5 bases remained unmatched. This chain's CDR3 is CASSEADRVSQPQHF. The CDR3 DNA is TGTGCCAGCAGTGAAGCGGACAGGGTGAGCCAGCCCCAGCATTTT.

The chain uses TRBV19 and TRBJ2-7; 8 bases map to TRBD1. The CDR3 runs 15 residues. From germline, CDR1 is LNHDA and CDR2 SQIVND (reference sequence). V lost 4 bases and J lost 3; bases outside the gene matches: 8. The CDR3, as DNA: TGTGCCAGTAGTAGATCCGACAGGGGCTACTACGAGCAGTACTTC. This encodes CASSRSDRGYYEQYF.

The chain joins TRBV30 to TRBJ1-1; 7 bases line up with TRBD1. V lost 0 bases and J lost 4; bases outside the gene matches: 8. This CDR3 has 15 amino acids. CDR1 is GTSNPN and CDR2 is SVGIG in the germline V gene (reference sequence). The CDR3 spells CAWSVLDRVSTEAFF. The CDR3 DNA is TGTGCCTGGAGTGTACTCGACAGGGTCTCCACTGAAGCTTTCTTT. Supplemented by reference TRBV30 and TRBJ1-1, the full variable domain reads SQTIHQWPATLVQPVGSPLSLECTVEGTSNPNLYWYRQAAGRGLQLLFYSVGIGQISSEVPQNLSASRPQDRQFILSSKKLLLSDSGFYLCAWSVLDRVSTEAFFGQGTRLTVV.

This clone appeared a few times. The chain employs TRBV19 and TRBJ2-1; 13 nucleotides align to TRBD2. V was clipped by 4 bases and J by 5 bases; unmatched bases: 8. Germline loops: CDR1 LNHDA, CDR2 SQIVND (reference sequence). CDR3 length equals 17 residues. CDR3 residues: CASSRLAGGLLDNEQFF. The DNA for the CDR3 is TGTGCCAGTAGTAGACTAGCGGGGGGCCTCCTAGACAATGAGCAGTTCTTC.

The chain uses TRBV4-3 and TRBJ2-7, with D perhaps TRBD2 (5 bases). The CDR3 is 16 residues long. V was cut by 0 bases and J by 3 bases, with 15 bases left in between. Germline CDR1 and CDR2: LGHNA and YSLEER. CDR3 coding DNA: TGCGCCAGCAGCCAAGATGGCCCGGGTAGCGTCTACGAGCAGTACTTC. Translation: CASSQDGPGSVYEQYF.

V usage is TRBV6-5 and J usage is TRBJ2-3, with D maybe TRBD2 (7 bases). The germline gives CDR1 MNHEY, CDR2 SVGAGI. This CDR3 is built from 15 residues. V gave up 0 bases and J gave up 8 bases, with 15 bases separating them. CDR3 DNA: TGTGCCAGCAGTTACTCGATAACAGGGAGGGGTACGCAGTATTTT. Its protein product is CASSYSITGRGTQYF.

CDR3 coding DNA: TGTGCCAGCAGCATAACAGGGGGCGCTTACAATGAGCAGTTCTTC. It encodes CASSITGGAYNEQFF. This sequence joins TRBV7-9 and TRBJ2-1; 9 nucleotides agree with TRBD1. J gave up 4 bases and V 5 bases, and 6 bases lay outside the gene matches. Germline V gene lookup returns CDR1 SEHNR and CDR2 FQNEAQ (reference sequence). The CDR3 is 15 amino acids.

The rearrangement joins TRBV10-1 to TRBJ1-1, with 9 nucleotides matching TRBD1. Germline V lookup: CDR1 WNHNN, CDR2 SYGVQD (reference sequence). The CDR3 contains 14 residues. V gave up 6 bases and J gave up 1 base; unmatched junction bases: 3. CDR3 sequence: CASRPGQGNTEAFF. As DNA, the CDR3 is TGCGCCAGCAGACCGGGACAGGGGAACACTGAAGCTTTCTTT.

CDR3 in DNA: TGTGCCAGCAGCTTACCAGGGTCCTATGGCTACACCTTC. Amino acid sequence: CASSLPGSYGYTF. The rearrangement links TRBV7-6 to TRBJ1-2; D possibly corresponds to TRBD1 (5 bases). V lost 2 bases to trimming and J lost 4 bases, with 8 bases between them. There are 13 residues in the CDR3. Germline CDR1 is SGHVS and CDR2 is FNYEAQ.

The chain employs TRBV14 and TRBJ2-5; 7 positions match TRBD2. The assigned J gene may be wrong: the sequence end matches TRBJ2-7 better. Germline V CDR1 and CDR2: SGHDN, FVKESK. This CDR3 has 15 residues. This CDR3 is CASSLGRGAVYEQYF. The CDR3 DNA follows: TGTGCCAGCAGTCTTGGGAGGGGCGCAGTCTACGAGCAGTACTTC.

The chain is built from TRBV6-1 and TRBJ2-5, with 11 bases fitting TRBD1. Germline V CDR1 and CDR2: MNHNS, SASEGT. J was trimmed by 1 base and V by 6 bases; bases with no gene match: 4. The CDR3 contains 15 residues. CDR3 protein: CASRYGTGGQETQYF. DNA of the CDR3: TGTGCCAGCAGATACGGGACAGGGGGCCAAGAGACCCAGTACTTC.

The chain joins TRBV4-3 to TRBJ1-2; D perhaps matches TRBD1 (6 bases). There are 15 residues in the CDR3. Trimming removed 3 bases from V and 3 bases from J, with 14 bases in between. The germline CDR1 and CDR2 sequences are LGHNA and YSLEER. The CDR3 protein is CASSHARGADYGYTF. CDR3 coding DNA: TGCGCCAGCAGCCACGCACGGGGGGCGGACTATGGCTACACCTTC.

This rearrangement joins TRBV5-6 to TRBJ2-2; no definite D call. V lost 2 bases and J 3 bases, leaving 17 bases between the germline ends. CDR1 is SGHDT and CDR2 is YYEEEE in the germline V gene. The CDR3 has 17 residues. The DNA of the CDR3 is TGTGCCAGCAGCTTACGGCCGCTTGGGCAATACACCGGGGAGCTGTTTTTT. Translating gives CASSLRPLGQYTGELFF.

Only a few counts were recorded for this clone. This chain connects TRBV10-2 to TRBJ1-1, with D hard to call. Germline V CDR1 and CDR2: WSHSY, SAAADI. V was trimmed by 2 bases and J by 8 bases, leaving 9 bases between them. The CDR3 covers 12 residues. The CDR3 is CASSEAGEEAFF. The CDR3, as DNA: TGCGCCAGCAGTGAGGCGGGCGAAGAAGCTTTCTTT.

The rearrangement joins TRBV5-5 to TRBJ2-3, with 8 positions matching TRBD1. In germline, CDR1 is SGHKS, CDR2 YYEKEE (reference sequence). The J segment lost 0 bases and the V segment lost 3 bases, leaving 6 bases of the junction unmatched. The CDR3 contains 16 residues. CDR3 loop: CASSSQGAPSTDTQYF. CDR3 DNA: TGTGCCAGCAGCTCCCAGGGGGCCCCAAGCACAGATACGCAGTATTTT.